This T cell receptor beta chain was profiled in a study of blood T cell repertoires in COVID-19. CDR3 length: 16 residues. Germline CDR1 is MNHEY and CDR2 is SMNVEV (reference sequence). V dropped 3 bases and J dropped 7; count of bases not matched to a gene: 10. The repertoire was sequenced with immunoSEQ multiplex PCR; TCRdb's copy has only in-frame clones and lacks some. The sample lists 190,000 or so clones, around 88% occurring once. Sequencing input: PBMCs or T cells enriched from blood (not recorded which). This chain connects TRBV27 to TRBJ2-1; TRBD2 aligns across 9 bases. The receptor was isolated from a woman under 40 who had recovered from COVID-19. CDR3 in amino acids: CASSFLAGGPANEQFF. In nucleotides, the CDR3 is TGTGCCAGCAGTTTTCTTGCGGGAGGGCCTGCAAATGAGCAGTTCTTC.